The 10 T cell receptor beta chains reported below all come from one sample, sequenced in a study of T cell repertoires in cytomegalovirus infection. TCRdb independently ran MiXCR on the reads; one entry per CDR3 protein. The table shows about 920,000 distinct CDR3 sequences, with roughly 30% occurring only once. Their antigens remain unidentified. Sequenced here: cultured CD8+ T cells from PBMCs, sampled from culture after CMV antigen stimulation. The receptors come from a human donor in good health (CMV status not recorded). Some clones in this sample may be carry-over from other donors' samples.

This chain joins TRBV6-6 and TRBJ2-5, with D tentatively TRBD1 or TRBD2 (5 bases each). Germline-derived CDR1 and CDR2 are MNHNY and SVGAGI (reference sequence). This CDR3 contains 15 residues. V gave up 7 bases and J gave up 2 bases, with 17 bases separating them. The DNA for the CDR3 is TGTGCCAGCAAGAACATTATCTGGGGGCAAGAGACCCAGTACTTC. Translated, it gives CASKNIIWGQETQYF.

Note on this clonotype: One end of the junction fails to match germline, which may point to a read error. The rearrangement joins TRBV7-6 to TRBJ2-1; 11 nucleotides agree with TRBD1. The CDR3 has 19 amino acids. Germline CDR1 and CDR2: SGHVS and FNYEAQ. CDR3 nucleotides: TGTGCCAGCAGCCATACTCCGGGACAGGGGGTTTTGATGAACAATGAGCAGCTCTTC. This gives the protein CASSHTPGQGVLMNNEQLF.

This clonotype occurred many times. The J gene is TRBJ2-1, the V gene TRBV7-2; 9 nucleotides line up with TRBD2. Germline values: CDR1 SGHTA, CDR2 FQGNSA. The CDR3 contains 17 residues. J gave up 7 bases and V 5 bases, and 15 bases lay outside the gene matches. CDR3: CASSAPGGRGGLNEQFF. Written as DNA, the CDR3 is TGTGCCAGCAGCGCCCCTGGGGGGCGGGGGGGCCTGAATGAGCAGTTCTTC.

The rearrangement links TRBV2 to TRBJ2-3, with D maybe TRBD2 (6 bases). From germline, CDR1 is SNHLY and CDR2 FYNNEI. Trimming left V 3 bases short and J 7 bases short, with 11 bases between. The CDR3 runs 13 residues. The CDR3 DNA reads as TGTGCCAGCAGTGAGGCTAGCGCGAATACGCAGTATTTT. Translated: CASSEASANTQYF.

This clonotype was found many times. The V and J genes are TRBV11-1 and TRBJ2-3, with TRBD2 matching 7 bases. V lost 5 bases, J lost 3 bases, and 17 bases stayed unmatched. CDR1 is SGHAT, CDR2 FQDESV, per germline (reference sequence). The CDR3 is made up of 18 amino acids. CDR3: CASSPPRGAGRTTDTQYF. The CDR3 DNA reads TGTGCCAGCAGCCCGCCTCGGGGAGCCGGGAGGACGACAGATACGCAGTATTTT.

The chain is built from TRBV20-1 and TRBJ2-1, with 14 bases that match TRBD2. This CDR3 comprises 15 residues. V lost 0 bases, J lost 9 bases, and 4 bases stayed unmatched. CDR1 is DFQATT and CDR2 is SNEGSKA in the germline V gene (reference sequence). In DNA form, the CDR3 reads TGCAGTGCTAGAGAAAGGACTAGCGGGGGGCCTGAGCAGTTCTTC. It translates to CSARERTSGGPEQFF.

This clonotype turned up a few times. The V gene is TRBV6-5, the J gene TRBJ1-2, with 9 bases fitting TRBD1. Unmatched junction bases numbered 10, after V lost 2 bases and J lost 9 bases. CDR3 length equals 15 residues. Germline V gene data show CDR1 as MNHEY and CDR2 as SVGAGI. CDR3 in amino acids: CASSYGTGQGISYTF. The CDR3 bases are TGTGCCAGCAGTTACGGGACAGGGCAGGGGATTAGCTACACCTTC.

The CDR3 here is CASSDGGGMEETQYF. CDR3 nucleotide sequence: TGTGCCAGCAGTGATGGGGGGGGGATGGAAGAGACCCAGTACTTC. The chain employs TRBV2 and TRBJ2-5, with 7 bases fitting TRBD2. There are 15 residues in the CDR3. The V gene end was trimmed by 3 bases and the J gene end by 3 bases; junction bases not matched to a gene: 7. The germline gives CDR1 SNHLY, CDR2 FYNNEI. Full variable domain (rest looked up from reference TRBV2 and TRBJ2-5): EPEVTQTPSHQVTQMGQEVILRCVPISNHLYFYWYRQILGQKVEFLVSFYNNEISEKSEIFDDQFSVERPDGSNFTLKIRSTKLEDSAMYFCASSDGGGMEETQYFGPGTRLLVL.

The chain employs TRBV7-6 and TRBJ1-1; D ambiguous. Trimming took off 3 bases at V and 4 bases at J, with 21 bases between the two ends. The CDR3 sequence is 17 residues long. Germline CDR1 is SGHVS and CDR2 is FNYEAQ. The CDR3: CASSFPGARSRSTEAFF. As DNA, the CDR3 is TGTGCCAGCAGCTTCCCGGGCGCGCGGTCGCGGTCCACTGAAGCTTTCTTT.

A few counts support this clonotype. The CDR3 DNA follows: TGTGCCAGCTCACCAACTGGAGCGGGGGTTGACTACGAGCAGTACGTC. It yields the protein CASSPTGAGVDYEQYV. The V gene is TRBV18, the J gene TRBJ2-7; 8 bases are a match to TRBD2. The CDR3 runs to 16 residues. The J segment lost 3 bases and the V segment lost 2 bases, leaving 9 bases of the junction unmatched. Germline V lookup: CDR1 KGHSH, CDR2 LQKENI.